The clone carrying this TCR beta chain was recorded only once. The antigen remains undetermined. The data belong to a study of lymphopenia after photon versus proton radiotherapy. Clones were read by immunoSEQ multiplex PCR, and TCRdb kept only the in-frame ones, dropping some. In the table there are fewer than 25,000 clones, 84% of which are singletons. Study conclusions and caveats: Post-nadir diversity loss with photons came from oligoclonal expansion, particularly CD8+ Temra cells. Survival link was tested only in deceased patients; proton benefit remains a possibility.

Germline CDR1 is LNHDA and CDR2 is SQIVND (reference sequence). V lost 4 bases and J 3 bases, leaving 9 bases between the germline ends. This CDR3 region has 13 residues. The sample was peripheral blood, taken from a patient treated with photon-based radiotherapy. The sequence was collected from a middle-aged man with gastric cancer. The rearrangement joins TRBV19 to TRBJ1-1; D remains unclear. The DNA of the CDR3 is TGTGCCAGTAGTACCAACTTGGACACTGAAGCTTTCTTT. Its translation is CASSTNLDTEAFF.